Listed below are T cell receptor beta chains from one sample, sequenced in a study of CD8+CD57+ T cells in acquired aplastic anemia. TCRdb re-called the reads with MiXCR, one entry per CDR3 protein. The repertoire consists of around 190,000 distinct CDR3 sequences, with less than 70% occurring once and the leading ten covering around a sixth. The sequenced sample consisted of sorted CD4+, CD8+, or CD8+CD57+ T cells (not recorded which) from PBMCs. Every receptor here comes from a human donor in good health, serving as a control. The CDR3 runs from the conserved cysteine through the conserved F or W. A D gene is named only where the DNA matches it firmly. Clone size is stated in some rows and not others, as once, few, many or a class when expanded.

>TRBJ2-5|TRBV20-1|.|12|.
TGCAGTGCTATGACTAGGGGTGGGACCCAGTACTTC
CSAMTRGGTQYF
>TRBJ1-1|TRBV15|.|12|many
TGTGCCACCAGCACGGTGAACACTGAAGCTTTCTTT
CATSTVNTEAFF
>TRBJ2-5|TRBV7-2|TRBD1|16|.
TGTGCCAGCAGCTTAGGGACAGGGATCACCGGGGAGACCCAGTACTTC
CASSLGTGITGETQYF
>TRBJ1-1|TRBV4-1|.|13|.
TGCGCCAGCAGCCAAGATAAAGACGGTGAAGCTTTCTTT
CASSQDKDGEAFF
>TRBJ1-4|TRBV20-1|TRBD1|13|.
TGCAGTGGAGGACAGGGGGCGAATGAAAAACTGTTTTTT
CSGGQGANEKLFF
>TRBJ1-4|TRBV20-1|.|12|.
TGCAGTTTCCTACACAGTAATGAAAAACTGTTTTTT
CSFLHSNEKLFF
>TRBJ1-5|TRBV9|.|15|many
TGTGCCAGCAGCCTAGGGACGGGACTTAGTCAGCCCCAGCATTTT
CASSLGTGLSQPQHF
>TRBJ1-5|TRBV10-1|.|15|many
TGCGCCAGCCACCTCAATGGGCCGGGATATCAGCCCCAGCATTTT
CASHLNGPGYQPQHF
>TRBJ2-2|TRBV7-9|.|15|few
TGTGCCAGCACCACAGGCACAGGGAACACCGGGGAGCTGTTTTTT
CASTTGTGNTGELFF
>TRBJ1-1|TRBV20-1|.|14|many
TGCAGTGCTCCCGACAGGCGGATGAACACTGAAGCTTTCTTT
CSAPDRRMNTEAFF
>TRBJ1-2|TRBV10-3|TRBD1|14|once
TGTGCCACCTATCCAGGGGGGGTGGTAGATGGCTACACCTTC
CATYPGGVVDGYTF
>TRBJ2-5|TRBV7-2|TRBD2|15|many
TGTGCCAGCAGCTTAGGGTGGGGGGGGCAAGAGACCCAGTACTTC
CASSLGWGGQETQYF
>TRBJ1-2|TRBV7-2|TRBD1|16|.
TGTGCCAGCAGCCTAGGAGGGACAGGGGGCTCTTATGGCTACACCTTC
CASSLGGTGGSYGYTF
>TRBJ2-3|TRBV6-5|TRBD2|16|many
TGTGCCAGCAGTTACTCGGGACTAGCGGGGGCAGATACGCAGTATTTT
CASSYSGLAGADTQYF
>TRBJ1-2|TRBV10-3|TRBD1|19|few
TGTGCCATCAGTGACGGGATACAGGGAAACACCGGGACAGCTTTTGCGGGAACCTTC
CAISDGIQGNTGTAFAGTF
>TRBJ1-5|TRBV10-3|TRBD1|12|.
TGTGCCTCTGCGGGGACAGAAGAGACCCAGCATTTT
CASAGTEETQHF
>TRBJ2-5|TRBV7-6|TRBD2|15|.
TGTGCCAGCAGCTCCACGGGGGGGCAGGGAGATACGCAGTACTTC
CASSSTGGQGDTQYF
>TRBJ2-3|TRBV7-2|.|14|.
TGTGCCAGCAGCTCTTTAGGACCCACAGATACGCAGTATTTT
CASSSLGPTDTQYF
>TRBJ2-5|TRBV19|TRBD1|15|many
TGTGCCAGCAGCCCCGGGACAGGGGGCCAAGAGACCCAGTACTTC
CASSPGTGGQETQYF
>TRBJ2-3|TRBV25-1|TRBD1|16|.
TGTGCCAGCAGTGCCGGGACAGGGAGGTTATCGAATACGCAGTATTTT
CASSAGTGRLSNTQYF
>TRBJ1-1|TRBV28|.|17|few
TGTGCCAGCAGTTTATTACGGGACCCGGGAATGAACACTGAAGCTTTCTTT
CASSLLRDPGMNTEAFF
>TRBJ2-2|TRBV10-3|TRBD1|18|many
TGTGCCAGCAGTCGACGGGGGACAGGGATTAGCGATACCGGGGAGCTGTTTTTT
CASSRRGTGISDTGELFF
>TRBJ1-1|TRBV20-1|.|11|.
TGCAGAACGAGGGGAGACACTGAAGCTTTCTTT
CRTRGDTEAFF
>TRBJ2-3|TRBV6-5|.|14|many
TGTGCCAGCAGTTTTCGGGGGCCCACAGATACGCAGTATTTT
CASSFRGPTDTQYF